Below are 8 T cell receptor beta chains sequenced from a single sample in a study of T cell responses to AZD1222 COVID-19 vaccine. Measured with immunoSEQ multiplex PCR; TCRdb has only the in-frame clones, and not every one. The data show more than 120,000 clones, approximately 87% seen once. The sample here was peripheral blood, taken 28 days after the second AZD1222 dose. The origin of the receptors is an adult who received the AZD1222 COVID-19 vaccine.

The rearrangement joins TRBV3-1 (or the pseudogene TRBV3-2) to TRBJ1-6; D remains ambiguous. This CDR3 is 15 amino acids long. Trimming stripped 1 base from V and 1 base from J, with 5 bases between. The V gene's germline CDR1 is LGHDT and CDR2 YNNKEL (reference sequence). In nucleotides, the CDR3 is TGTGCCAGCAGCCAAGCCGGTTCCTATAATTCACCCCTCCACTTT. Its protein product is CASSQAGSYNSPLHF.

The chain is built from TRBV4-2 and TRBJ2-2; 11 positions agree with TRBD2. The CDR3 contains 19 residues. The germline V gene has CDR1 LGHNA and CDR2 YNFKEQ. Trimming cost V 2 bases and J 5 bases; bases outside gene matches: 13. The CDR3 DNA reads TGTGCCAGCAGCCAAAAACGATCGTTAGCGGGAGGGGTGACCGGGGAGCTGTTTTTT. It is translated as CASSQKRSLAGGVTGELFF.

The rearrangement links TRBV19 to TRBJ1-2; D is ambiguous. Germline CDR1 LNHDA, CDR2 SQIVND (reference sequence). V lost 8 bases, J lost 2 bases, and 18 bases lay in between. The CDR3 consists of 15 residues. The CDR3 sequence: CASGEKGPSNYGYTF. CDR3 DNA sequence: TGTGCCAGTGGGGAGAAGGGCCCCTCCAACTATGGCTACACCTTC.

For this clone: Its ends do not fully match the called genes, so a read error is possible. The chain is built from TRBV18 and TRBJ2-1; 7 bases map to TRBD1. CDR3 length: 15 amino acids. Per germline, CDR1 KGHSH and CDR2 LQKENI. The CDR3 DNA follows: TGTGCCAGCTCGCCACAGGGGAGCTTCTTTAATGAGCAGTTCTTC. Residues: CASSPQGSFFNEQFF.

The chain is built from TRBV11-2 and TRBJ1-1; D gene unclear. Per germline, CDR1 SGHAT and CDR2 FQNNGV. The CDR3 consists of 13 residues. The V and J ends lost 0 bases and 8 bases respectively, with 10 bases between them. The CDR3 bases are TGTGCCAGCAGCTTAGATGGAGGTGGGGAAGCTTTCTTT. It is translated as CASSLDGGGEAFF.

The chain carries TRBV7-2 and TRBJ1-3; D is ambiguous. CDR3 length: 17 amino acids. CDR1 and CDR2 from the germline V gene are SGHTA and FQGNSA. Trimming removed 1 base at V and 2 bases at J, with 15 bases between. CDR3 loop: CASSLGFRAAPGNTIYF. As DNA, the CDR3 is TGTGCCAGCAGCTTAGGCTTTCGGGCAGCGCCTGGAAACACCATATATTTT.

This clone was seen once. This chain connects TRBV28 to TRBJ2-6; D possibly corresponds to TRBD2 (5 bases). The CDR3 length is 16 residues. Trimming pared 7 bases from V and 0 bases from J, leaving 13 bases between. Germline V gene sequence: CDR1 MDHEN, CDR2 SYDVKM. The CDR3 loop is CASTLGEISGANVLTF. Written as DNA, the CDR3 is TGTGCCAGCACCCTTGGGGAGATCTCTGGGGCCAACGTCCTGACTTTC.

The chain couples TRBV24-1 to TRBJ2-3, with a weak D call TRBD2 (6 bases). Germline CDR1 is KGHDR and CDR2 is SFDVKD. CDR3 size: 16 residues. The ends were cut back, 3 bases at V and 2 bases at J, with 14 bases in the middle. The CDR3 nucleotides are TGTGCCACCAGTGATCTACGGGACTCCCCCACAGATACGCAGTATTTT. Its translation: CATSDLRDSPTDTQYF.